This is a list of T cell receptor beta chains from one sample in a study of radiotherapy plus CTLA-4 blockade in lung cancer. The table came from immunoSEQ multiplex PCR; TCRdb's copy has only in-frame clones and leaves some out. The table includes roughly 75,000 clones, around 79% detected once. This material consisted of peripheral blood, taken from a patient treated with radiotherapy plus ipilimumab. All receptors derive from a human donor with non-small cell lung cancer whose response to radiotherapy plus ipilimumab could not be evaluated. Some clones in this sample may be carry-over from other donors' samples. Both conserved end residues are part of each CDR3. D genes are given only for firm matches. Clone size is stated in some rows and not others, as once, few, many or a class when expanded.

j_call clone_size v_call d_call cdr3_aa cdr3_nt
TRBJ2-2 once TRBV6-4 NA CASSTGSTGELFF TGTGCCAGCAGTACAGGGTCAACCGGGGAGCTGTTTTTT
TRBJ1-4 many TRBV7-9 TRBD1 CASSLGQGRTTNEKLFF TGTGCCAGCAGCTTAGGACAGGGGCGAACAACTAATGAAAAACTGTTTTTT
TRBJ2-7 NA TRBV7-9 NA CASSLGGGPVEQYF TGTGCCAGCAGCTTAGGGGGAGGACCGGTCGAGCAGTACTTC
TRBJ2-2 NA TRBV4-2 NA CASSQQSNTGELFF TGTGCCAGCAGCCAACAGTCGAACACCGGGGAGCTGTTTTTT
TRBJ2-7 NA TRBV5-4 TRBD1 CASSRPQGGSTEQYF TGTGCCAGCAGCAGACCACAGGGGGGCTCCACCGAGCAGTACTTC
TRBJ2-7 NA TRBV6-1 TRBD1 CASTRQGRSYEQYF TGTGCCAGCACCCGACAGGGTAGATCCTACGAGCAGTACTTC
TRBJ1-4 NA TRBV5-4 NA CASSWGGSTNEKLFF TGTGCCAGCAGCTGGGGAGGGAGTACCAATGAAAAACTGTTTTTT
TRBJ1-6 NA TRBV12-5 TRBD1 CASGLDTGQGISPLHF TGTGCTAGTGGTTTGGACACGGGACAGGGGATTTCACCCCTCCACTTT
TRBJ2-2 once TRBV9 NA CASSVSQVNTGELFF TGTGCCAGCAGCGTATCACAGGTTAACACCGGGGAGCTGTTTTTT
TRBJ1-1 NA TRBV5-1 NA CASSPLDSNTEAFF TGCGCCAGCAGCCCCCTGGACAGCAACACTGAAGCTTTCTTT
TRBJ2-1 NA TRBV5-1 TRBD2 CASSLGGGFNEQFF TGCGCCAGCAGCTTGGGGGGAGGGTTTAATGAGCAGTTCTTC
TRBJ2-5 NA TRBV7-2 NA CASSLGPGNQETQYF TGTGCCAGCAGCTTAGGTCCGGGGAATCAAGAGACCCAGTACTTC
TRBJ2-2 NA TRBV25-1 TRBD1 CASSYRGTGELFF TGTGCCAGCAGTTACAGGGGTACCGGGGAGCTGTTTTTT
TRBJ2-2 NA TRBV9 NA CASSPRGRNTGELFF TGTGCCAGCAGCCCCAGGGGCCGGAACACCGGGGAGCTGTTTTTT
TRBJ2-7 NA TRBV5-1 TRBD2 CASSFGAGGTYQQYF TGCGCCAGCAGCTTCGGGGCGGGGGGTACCTACCAGCAGTACTTC
TRBJ2-3 NA TRBV19 NA CASTSGLATDTQYF TGTGCCAGTACCTCGGGACTGGCCACAGATACGCAGTATTTT
TRBJ2-3 NA TRBV4-1 TRBD2 CASSQLSGGAGDTQYF TGCGCCAGCAGCCAACTTAGCGGGGGGGCCGGAGATACGCAGTATTTT
TRBJ2-1 NA TRBV6-5 TRBD1 CASSSGGTGSNEQFF TGTGCCAGCAGCTCGGGCGGGACAGGGTCCAATGAGCAGTTCTTC
TRBJ1-2 NA TRBV5-1 NA CASSLVGVSDGYTF TGCGCCAGCAGCTTGGTAGGGGTTTCTGATGGCTACACCTTC
TRBJ2-7 NA TRBV28 TRBD1 CASSSSGQGAFCYF TGTGCCAGCAGCTCTTCGGGACAGGGCGCCTTTTGTTACTTC
TRBJ2-5 few TRBV5-1 TRBD1 CASSPGPGTVDPETQYF TGCGCCAGCAGCCCGGGGCCGGGGACAGTCGACCCGGAGACCCAGTACTTC
TRBJ1-6 NA TRBV7-2 NA CASSPGGPLHF TGTGCCAGCAGTCCCGGGGGACCCCTCCACTTT
TRBJ1-2 once TRBV21-1 NA CASTPDRAPNGYTF TGTGCCAGCACGCCGGACAGGGCGCCAAATGGCTACACCTTC
TRBJ1-5 NA TRBV28 NA CASGLARGGLGNQPQHF TGTGCCAGCGGTTTAGCCAGGGGAGGGCTGGGCAATCAGCCCCAGCATTTT
TRBJ1-1 NA TRBV10-3 TRBD1 CAISESTGVATEAFF TGTGCCATCAGTGAGTCGACAGGGGTGGCCACTGAAGCTTTCTTT
TRBJ2-2 NA TRBV19 TRBD2 CASSIGTSGAGELFF TGTGCCAGTAGTATAGGTACTAGCGGAGCCGGGGAGCTGTTTTTT
TRBJ2-2 NA TRBV29-1 NA CSVLMQEGPNTGELFF TGCAGCGTGCTAATGCAGGAGGGCCCCAACACCGGGGAGCTGTTTTTT
TRBJ1-2 NA TRBV18 NA CASSRLENYGYTF TGTGCCAGCTCACGACTCGAGAACTATGGCTACACCTTC
TRBJ1-1 NA TRBV5-1 NA CASSLGAGENTEAFF TGCGCCAGCAGCTTGGGTGCGGGGGAGAACACTGAAGCTTTCTTT
TRBJ2-1 NA TRBV27 TRBD2 CASSLWGLAGGRYYNEQFF TGTGCCAGCAGTTTATGGGGACTAGCGGGGGGGCGGTATTACAATGAGCAGTTCTTC
TRBJ2-1 NA TRBV5-4 NA CASSPTWEWRNEQFF TGTGCCAGCAGCCCGACATGGGAGTGGAGGAATGAGCAGTTCTTC
TRBJ2-3 NA TRBV4-2 TRBD2 CASSPSGTSYADTQYF TGTGCCAGCAGCCCGTCCGGGACTAGCTATGCAGATACGCAGTATTTT
TRBJ2-3 many TRBV7-9 TRBD2 CASSLASGGRTDTQYF TGTGCCAGCAGCTTAGCAAGCGGGGGGCGCACAGATACGCAGTATTTT
TRBJ1-2 NA TRBV2 TRBD1 CASSVPGQGTNYGYTF TGTGCCAGCAGTGTTCCGGGACAGGGGACTAACTATGGCTACACCTTC
TRBJ2-5 NA TRBV2 NA CASSVTGRETQYF TGTGCCAGCAGTGTCACAGGGAGAGAGACCCAGTACTTC
TRBJ2-3 NA TRBV7-2 NA CASSLASGDTQYF TGTGCCAGCAGCTTAGCGTCCGGTGATACGCAGTATTTT
TRBJ1-2 NA TRBV2 TRBD1 CARGTGSFYGYTF TGTGCCAGGGGGACAGGTTCCTTCTATGGCTACACCTTC
TRBJ2-5 NA TRBV5-1 NA CASSLEILQAETQYF TGCGCCAGCAGCTTGGAAATTCTTCAAGCGGAGACCCAGTACTTC
TRBJ2-7 NA TRBV4-1 TRBD1 CASKNDRGRPYEQYF TGTGCCAGCAAGAACGACAGGGGGCGCCCCTACGAGCAGTACTTC
TRBJ1-2 NA TRBV7-2 NA CASSSPGGAYGYTF TGTGCCAGCAGCTCGCCGGGAGGAGCCTATGGCTACACCTTC
TRBJ2-4 NA TRBV5-1 TRBD1 CASSAGQAKNIQYF TGCGCCAGCAGCGCTGGACAGGCAAAAAACATTCAGTACTTC
TRBJ1-1 once TRBV7-8 NA CASSPHRGEMNTEAFF TGTGCCAGCAGCCCCCATCGGGGTGAGATGAACACTGAAGCTTTCTTT
TRBJ2-3 NA TRBV13 TRBD2 CASSLDGRGFAYF TGTGCCAGCAGCTTAGACGGGCGGGGGTTCGCGTATTTT
TRBJ2-1 NA TRBV6-6 TRBD2 CASSSTTSGGYNEQFF TGTGCCAGCAGTTCGACGACTAGCGGGGGCTACAATGAGCAGTTCTTC